This T cell receptor (beta chain) was obtained from a study of blood T cell repertoires in COVID-19 (dated by TCRdb to the early 2020s). About the investigation overall: Collaborator samples came from the United States, Italy and Spain and covered acute and convalescent phases of COVID-19. The material from the prospective study consisted of cDNA or gDNA derived from T cells, B-cell-depleted T cells, or PBMCs. The repertoires were released in a freely available public database meant as a resource for research on the immune response to SARS-CoV-2. A de-identified subject ID, COVID-19 status, age in years and sex were almost always included in the sample metadata. Samples came from the ongoing ImmuneRACE study (first 160 participants) plus 1,254 subjects from 6 global collaborators. Deeply sampled blood TCRbeta repertoires from subjects exposed to, actively infected with, or recovered from COVID-19 were included in the dataset. Where available, HLA class I and class II types were taken from metadata supplied by the sample provider and were not determined by assay-based typing. Summary of the overall study and its limitations: The quantity of clinical and demographic metadata differed by source and by participant and was supplied without curation.

TCRbeta CDR3 regions were amplified from genomic DNA using the immunoSEQ Assay, a bias-controlled multiplex PCR. In the source study's methods: The number of nucleated cells in each sample was estimated by amplification of reference gene primers within the assay. To quantify the absolute abundance of each unique TCRbeta CDR3 rearrangement, sequence reads were collapsed and filtered. For each sample, productive Simpson clonality was calculated as the square root of Simpson's diversity index across productive rearrangements. Sourced from immuneACCESS, this table was stored by TCRdb with only in-frame sequences that have V and J called. A share of the clones is absent; for the studies checked, an unresolved V gene accounts for under half, and the remainder has no known explanation. The DNA gave D and trimming, while V, J and clone size come from that table. A total of around 300,000 clones appear in this sample, 75% to 90% of them only once. The ten largest clonotypes hold approximately 9.9% of the sample.

The germline ends are 11 bases apart after V is trimmed by 3 bases and J by 8 bases. Per the germline V gene, SGHNT is the CDR1 and YENEEA is the CDR2. The CDR3 goes from the cysteine to the phenylalanine over 14 residues. The only DNA kept is the CDR3, 42 bases in frame from the first base. Collaborating institutions collected whole blood in K2EDTA tubes following their own protocols. Collaborator samples were shipped for TCRbeta analysis as frozen whole blood, isolated PBMCs, or DNA extracted from either sample type. This clone was counted only a few times. Its target antigen remains unknown. Base qualities are not recorded, but no much larger clone differs from it by a single base.

The sequence is built from TRBV11-3 and TRBJ1-6; the D gene is unclear. Source material: peripheral blood. This clonotype originated in a woman aged 70-85 years with acute or convalescent COVID-19. The CDR3 in this case is CASSLRSPDSPLHF. The DNA reads as follows: TGTGCCAGCAGCTTGCGGAGTCCAGATTCACCCCTCCACTTT. This CDR3, with the reference TRBV11-3 and TRBJ1-6 proteins standing in past its ends, gives the full variable domain EAGVVQSPRYKIIEKKQPVAFWCNPISGHNTLYWYLQNLGQGPELLIRYENEEAVDDSQLPKDRFSAERLKGVDSTLKIQPAELGDSAVYLCASSLRSPDSPLHFGNGTRLTVT.